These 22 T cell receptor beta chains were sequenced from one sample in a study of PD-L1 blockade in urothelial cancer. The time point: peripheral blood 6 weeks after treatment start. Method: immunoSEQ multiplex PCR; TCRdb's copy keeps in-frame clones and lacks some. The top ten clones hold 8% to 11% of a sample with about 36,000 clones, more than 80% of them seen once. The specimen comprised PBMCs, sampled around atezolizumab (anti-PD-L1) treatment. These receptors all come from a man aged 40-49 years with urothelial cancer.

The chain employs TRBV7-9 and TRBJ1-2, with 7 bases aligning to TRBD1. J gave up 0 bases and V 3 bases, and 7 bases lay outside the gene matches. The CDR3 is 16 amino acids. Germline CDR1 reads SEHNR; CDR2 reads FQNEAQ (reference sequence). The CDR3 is CASSFDREEANYGYTF. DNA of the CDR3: TGTGCCAGCAGCTTCGACAGGGAAGAAGCTAACTATGGCTACACCTTC.

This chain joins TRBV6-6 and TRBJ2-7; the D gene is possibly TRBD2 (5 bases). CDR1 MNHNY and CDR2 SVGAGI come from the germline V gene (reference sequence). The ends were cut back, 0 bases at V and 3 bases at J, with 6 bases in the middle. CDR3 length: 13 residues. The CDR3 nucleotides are TGTGCCAGCAGTTACTCTGCGGGCTACGAGCAGTACTTC. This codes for CASSYSAGYEQYF.

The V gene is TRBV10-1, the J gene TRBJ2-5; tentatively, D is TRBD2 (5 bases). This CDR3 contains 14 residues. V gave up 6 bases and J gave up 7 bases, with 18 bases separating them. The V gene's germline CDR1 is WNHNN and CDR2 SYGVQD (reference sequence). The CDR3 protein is CASRFLNGSGTQYF. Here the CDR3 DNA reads TGCGCCAGCAGGTTTTTAAATGGGAGCGGGACCCAGTACTTC.

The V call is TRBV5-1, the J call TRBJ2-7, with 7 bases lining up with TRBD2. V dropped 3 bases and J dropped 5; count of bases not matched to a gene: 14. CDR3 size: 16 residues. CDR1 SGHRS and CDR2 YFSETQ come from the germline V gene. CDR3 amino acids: CASSSLAGQGRHEQYF. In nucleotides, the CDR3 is TGCGCCAGCAGCTCATTAGCGGGCCAGGGTCGTCACGAGCAGTACTTC.

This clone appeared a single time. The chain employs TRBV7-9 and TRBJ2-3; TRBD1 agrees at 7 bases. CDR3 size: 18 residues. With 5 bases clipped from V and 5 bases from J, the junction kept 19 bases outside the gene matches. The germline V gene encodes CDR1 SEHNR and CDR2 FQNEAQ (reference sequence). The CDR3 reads CASSLGAMTGPSQDTQYF. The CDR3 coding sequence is TGTGCCAGCAGCCTAGGAGCCATGACAGGGCCATCCCAAGATACGCAGTATTTT. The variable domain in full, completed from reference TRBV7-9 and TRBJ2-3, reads DTGVSQNPRHKITKRGQNVTFRCDPISEHNRLYWYRQTLGQGPEFLTYFQNEAQLEKSRLLSDRFSAERPKGSFSTLEIQRTEQGDSAMYLCASSLGAMTGPSQDTQYFGPGTRLTVL.

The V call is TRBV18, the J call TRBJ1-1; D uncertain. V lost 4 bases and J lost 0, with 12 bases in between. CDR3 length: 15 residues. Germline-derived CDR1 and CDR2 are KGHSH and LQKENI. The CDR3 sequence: CASSRLEGMNTEAFF. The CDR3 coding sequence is TGTGCCAGCTCACGCCTCGAGGGCATGAACACTGAAGCTTTCTTT.

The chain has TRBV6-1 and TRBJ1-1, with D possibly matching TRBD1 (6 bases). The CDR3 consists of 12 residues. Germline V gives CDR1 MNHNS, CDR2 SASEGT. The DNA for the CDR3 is TGTACAAGTACAGGGTATAGAACTGAAGCTTTCTTT. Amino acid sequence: CTSTGYRTEAFF.

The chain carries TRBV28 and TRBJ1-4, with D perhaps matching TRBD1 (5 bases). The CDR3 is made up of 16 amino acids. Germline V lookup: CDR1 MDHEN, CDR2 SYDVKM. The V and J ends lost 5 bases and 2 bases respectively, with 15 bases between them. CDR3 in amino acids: CASSPFQQVTNEKLFF. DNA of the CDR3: TGTGCCAGCAGTCCATTCCAACAGGTGACTAATGAAAAACTGTTTTTT.

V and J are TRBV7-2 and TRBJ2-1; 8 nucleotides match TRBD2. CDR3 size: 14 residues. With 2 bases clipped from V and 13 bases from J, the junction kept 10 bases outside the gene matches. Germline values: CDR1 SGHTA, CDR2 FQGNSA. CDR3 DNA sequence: TGTGCCAGCAGCTTACGGGGAAGTAGCGGGAACCAGTTCTTC. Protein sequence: CASSLRGSSGNQFF.

CDR3 residues: CASSVYSGGTGDGYTF. The DNA for the CDR3 is TGTGCCAGCAGCGTATACTCTGGGGGGACAGGGGACGGCTACACCTTC. This chain uses TRBV9 with TRBJ1-2; 10 bases line up with TRBD1. V dropped 1 base and J dropped 8; count of bases not matched to a gene: 11. Germline loops: CDR1 SGDLS, CDR2 YYNGEE. The CDR3 loop spans 16 amino acids.

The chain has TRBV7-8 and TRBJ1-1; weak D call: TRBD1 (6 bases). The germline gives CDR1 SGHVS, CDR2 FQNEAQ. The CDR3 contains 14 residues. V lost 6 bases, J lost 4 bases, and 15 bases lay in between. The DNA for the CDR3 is TGTGCCAGCAGTTCACAGGGTATCGGCACTGAAGCTTTCTTT. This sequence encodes CASSSQGIGTEAFF.

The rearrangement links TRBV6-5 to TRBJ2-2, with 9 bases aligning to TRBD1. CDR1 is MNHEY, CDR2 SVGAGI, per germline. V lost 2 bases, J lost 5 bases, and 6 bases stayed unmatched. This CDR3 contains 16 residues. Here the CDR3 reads CASSYPTGGRTGELFF. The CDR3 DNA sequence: TGTGCCAGCAGTTACCCCACAGGGGGCCGGACCGGGGAGCTGTTTTTT.

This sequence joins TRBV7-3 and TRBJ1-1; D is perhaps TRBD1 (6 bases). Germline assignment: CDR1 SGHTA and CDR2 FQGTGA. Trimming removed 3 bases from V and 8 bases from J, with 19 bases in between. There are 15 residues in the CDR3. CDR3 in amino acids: CASSLQSRRGAEAFF. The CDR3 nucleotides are TGTGCCAGCAGCTTGCAGTCGAGGCGGGGGGCGGAAGCTTTCTTT. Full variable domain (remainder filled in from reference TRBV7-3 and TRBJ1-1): GAGVSQTPSNKVTEKGKYVELRCDPISGHTALYWYRQSLGQGPEFLIYFQGTGAADDSGLPNDRFFAVRPEGSVSTLKIQRTERGDSAVYLCASSLQSRRGAEAFFGQGTRLTVV.

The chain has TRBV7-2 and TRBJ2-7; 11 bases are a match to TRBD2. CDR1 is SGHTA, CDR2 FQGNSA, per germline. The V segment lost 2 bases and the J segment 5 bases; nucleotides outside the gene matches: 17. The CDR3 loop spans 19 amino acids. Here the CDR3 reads CASSLRVRGLAGGGNEQYF. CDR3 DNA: TGTGCCAGCAGCTTAAGGGTTCGAGGGCTAGCGGGAGGAGGGAACGAGCAGTACTTC.

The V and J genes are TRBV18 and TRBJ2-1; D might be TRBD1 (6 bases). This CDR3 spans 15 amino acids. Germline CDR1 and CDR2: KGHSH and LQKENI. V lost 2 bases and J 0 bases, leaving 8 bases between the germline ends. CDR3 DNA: TGTGCCAGCTCACCAGTGGACAGCTCCTACAATGAGCAGTTCTTC. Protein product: CASSPVDSSYNEQFF. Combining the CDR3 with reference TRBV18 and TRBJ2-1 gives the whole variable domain NAGVMQNPRHLVRRRGQEARLRCSPMKGHSHVYWYRQLPEEGLKFMVYLQKENIIDESGMPKERFSAEFPKEGPSILRIQQVVRGDSAAYFCASSPVDSSYNEQFFGPGTRLTVL.

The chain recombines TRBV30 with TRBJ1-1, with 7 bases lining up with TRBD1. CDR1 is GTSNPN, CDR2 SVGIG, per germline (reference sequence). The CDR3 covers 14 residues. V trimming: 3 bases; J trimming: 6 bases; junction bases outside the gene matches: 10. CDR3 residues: CAWSLSGGWSEAFF. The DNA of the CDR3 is TGTGCCTGGAGCCTATCAGGGGGGTGGTCTGAAGCTTTCTTT. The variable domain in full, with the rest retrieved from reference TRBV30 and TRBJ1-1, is SQTIHQWPATLVQPVGSPLSLECTVEGTSNPNLYWYRQAAGRGLQLLFYSVGIGQISSEVPQNLSASRPQDRQFILSSKKLLLSDSGFYLCAWSLSGGWSEAFFGQGTRLTVV.

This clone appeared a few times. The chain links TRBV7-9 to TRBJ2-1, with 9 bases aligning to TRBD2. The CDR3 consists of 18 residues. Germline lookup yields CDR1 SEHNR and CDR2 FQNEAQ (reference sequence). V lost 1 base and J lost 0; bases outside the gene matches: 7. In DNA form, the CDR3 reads TGTGCCAGCAGCTTAGAAGGCGGGAGGGCAGGCTCCTACAATGAGCAGTTCTTC. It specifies CASSLEGGRAGSYNEQFF.

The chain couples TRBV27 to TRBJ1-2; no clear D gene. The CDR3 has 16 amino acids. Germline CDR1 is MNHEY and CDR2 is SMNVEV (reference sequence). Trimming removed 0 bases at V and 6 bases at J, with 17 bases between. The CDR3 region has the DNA TGTGCCAGCAGTTTATCCCCGGGTCGGTCCGTGGATGGCTACACCTTC. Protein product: CASSLSPGRSVDGYTF.

CDR3 sequence reads: CASSSGQRPGRNSPLHF. In DNA, the CDR3 is TGTGCCAGCAGCTCTGGACAAAGGCCGGGGAGGAATTCACCCCTCCACTTT. J is TRBJ1-6 and V is TRBV13, with D possibly TRBD1 on 5 matching bases. V gave up 4 bases and J gave up 7 bases, with 20 bases separating them. The CDR3 consists of 17 residues. CDR1 PRHDT and CDR2 FYEKMQ come from the germline V gene (reference sequence). Together with reference TRBV13 and TRBJ1-6, the CDR3 gives the full variable domain: AAGVIQSPRHLIKEKRETATLKCYPIPRHDTVYWYQQGPGQDPQFLISFYEKMQSDKGSIPDRFSAQQFSDYHSELNMSSLELGDSALYFCASSSGQRPGRNSPLHFGNGTRLTVT.

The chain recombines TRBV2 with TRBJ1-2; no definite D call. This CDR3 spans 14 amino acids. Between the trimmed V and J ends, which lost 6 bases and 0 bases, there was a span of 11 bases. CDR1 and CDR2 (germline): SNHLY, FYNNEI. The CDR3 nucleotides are TGTGCCAGCAGGTCCGCACTCTCTAACTATGGCTACACCTTC. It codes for CASRSALSNYGYTF.

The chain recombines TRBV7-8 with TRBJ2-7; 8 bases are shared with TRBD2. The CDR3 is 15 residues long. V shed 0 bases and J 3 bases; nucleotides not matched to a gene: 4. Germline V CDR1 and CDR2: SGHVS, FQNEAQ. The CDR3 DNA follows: TGTGCCAGCAGCTTAGCTAGCGGGACCCACTACGAGCAGTACTTC. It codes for CASSLASGTHYEQYF.

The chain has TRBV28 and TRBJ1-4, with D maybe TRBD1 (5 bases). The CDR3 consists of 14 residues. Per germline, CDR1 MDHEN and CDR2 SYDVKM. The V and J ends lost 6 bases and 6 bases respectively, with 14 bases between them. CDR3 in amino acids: CASSPDSNDEKLFF. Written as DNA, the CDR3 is TGTGCCAGCAGCCCTGACAGCAATGATGAAAAACTGTTTTTT. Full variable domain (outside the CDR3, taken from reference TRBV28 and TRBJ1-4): DVKVTQSSRYLVKRTGEKVFLECVQDMDHENMFWYRQDPGLGLRLIYFSYDVKMKEKGDIPEGYSVSREKKERFSLILESASTNQTSMYLCASSPDSNDEKLFFGSGTQLSVL.